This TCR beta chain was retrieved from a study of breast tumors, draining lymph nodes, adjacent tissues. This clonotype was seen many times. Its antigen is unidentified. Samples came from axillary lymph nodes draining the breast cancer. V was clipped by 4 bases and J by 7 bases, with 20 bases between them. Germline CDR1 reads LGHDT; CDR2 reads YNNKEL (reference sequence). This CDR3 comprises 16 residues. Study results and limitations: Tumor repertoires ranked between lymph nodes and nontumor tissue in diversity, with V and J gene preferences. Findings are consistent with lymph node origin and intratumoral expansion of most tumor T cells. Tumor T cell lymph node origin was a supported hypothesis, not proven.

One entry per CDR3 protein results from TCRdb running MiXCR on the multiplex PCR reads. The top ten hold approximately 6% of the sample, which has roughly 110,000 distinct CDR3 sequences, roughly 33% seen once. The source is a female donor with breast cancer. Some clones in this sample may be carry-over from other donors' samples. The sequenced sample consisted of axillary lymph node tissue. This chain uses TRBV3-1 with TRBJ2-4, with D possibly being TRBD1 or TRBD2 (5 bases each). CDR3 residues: CASSPHSGTVRNIQYF. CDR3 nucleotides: TGTGCCAGCAGCCCCCACAGTGGGACCGTTCGGAACATTCAGTACTTC.